This T cell receptor (beta chain) is drawn from a study of Graves' ophthalmopathy and Graves' hyperthyroidism. Broader study findings: For separating ophthalmopathy from stable hyperthyroidism, a 13-signature model gave over 85% sensitivity and around 80% specificity.

The germline CDR1 and CDR2 sequences are MNHEY and SMNVEV (reference sequence). Trimming shortened V by 5 bases and J by 4 bases, and 14 bases separated the two germline ends. The CDR3 consists of 14 residues. CDR3 regions of TCR beta were amplified from RNA transcripts. HTBI primers primed a first-round RT-PCR, and a second-round multiplex PCR followed. TCRdb fed the multiplex PCR reads into MiXCR, producing one record per CDR3 protein. The data show over a million distinct CDR3 sequences, approximately 35% seen once. This clonotype was picked up a small number of times. Its specificity is unknown. Hyperthyroidism was new, under 2 months, in patients aged 18 to 65. Patients with other autoimmune diseases, uncontrolled infections, pregnancy or lactation were excluded.

Sample: peripheral blood or thyroid tissue (not recorded which). The rearrangement joins TRBV27 to TRBJ2-5; no clear D. The sequence was collected from an adult man with Graves' hyperthyroidism. The chain's CDR3 is CASSPQVSGETQYF. The CDR3 bases are TGTGCCAGCAGTCCCCAAGTTTCGGGAGAGACCCAGTACTTC.